What follows is one TCR beta chain and its context. Its target is unknown. The data derive from a study of beta chain features in type 1 diabetes. Since all of the isolated RNA was reverse transcribed, expressed TCRB transcripts were what got sequenced. Method: immunoSEQ multiplex PCR; TCRdb's copy keeps in-frame clones and lacks some. The profile covers some 330,000 clones, with around 12% appearing a single time and 0.008% to 0.011% taken by the ten largest. The CDR3 has 15 amino acids. The J segment lost 1 base and the V segment lost 6 bases, leaving 4 bases of the junction unmatched. CDR1 is SQVTM, CDR2 ANQGSEA, per germline. Study-level points and caveats: Moderate yet significant TCRB CDR3 shortening was seen in Type 1 diabetes patients in all four CD4+ subsets.

This receptor was taken from a woman under 30 with type 1 diabetes. Sequencing was carried out using naive CD4+ T cells from blood. The V gene is TRBV29-1, the J gene TRBJ2-1; 12 bases are a match to TRBD2. The CDR3 nucleotides are TGCAGCGTCCCGGGACTAGCGGGTTCCTACAATGAGCAGTTCTTC. Protein product: CSVPGLAGSYNEQFF.